The 9 T cell receptor beta chains below all came from one sample that was sequenced in a study of T cells in Graves' hyperthyroidism and ophthalmopathy. The TCR beta CDR3 regions underwent amplification using RNA transcripts as the source. Carried out on the TCR CDR3, a first-round RT-PCR used the HTBI primer set. One entry per CDR3 protein results from TCRdb running MiXCR on the multiplex PCR reads. The table shows roughly 580,000 distinct CDR3 sequences, with approximately 44% occurring only once. The sequencing sample was made of peripheral blood or thyroid tissue (not recorded which). The source of these receptors is a woman aged 18-29 years with Graves' hyperthyroidism.

This clonotype showed up just a few times. The junction departs from germline at one end; a sequencing error may be responsible. The chain employs TRBV7-6 and TRBJ2-7, with D unresolved. This CDR3 has 15 amino acids. In germline, CDR1 is SGHVS, CDR2 FNYEAQ. The CDR3 region is CASSQDGGESYEQYF. CDR3 nucleotides: TGCGCCAGCAGCCAAGATGGCGGAGAATCCTACGAGCAGTACTTC.

This chain uses TRBV19 with TRBJ2-2; TRBD1 matches at 10 bases. Germline trimming cut 9 bases from V and 4 bases from J; bases unmatched to any gene: 5. The CDR3 length is 14 residues. Germline CDR1 reads LNHDA; CDR2 reads SQIVND (reference sequence). The CDR3 region has the DNA TGTGCCAGCCAGACAGGGGGCGCCACCGGGGAGCTGTTTTTT. This gives the protein CASQTGGATGELFF.

A remark on this clonotype: The junction does not match germline at one end; this may be a read error. This rearrangement joins TRBV7-2 to TRBJ2-7; D might be TRBD1 or TRBD2, each matching 5 bases. The CDR3 covers 15 residues. Germline CDR1 is SGHTA and CDR2 is FQGNSA. CDR3 DNA sequence: TGTGCCAGCAGCCCCGGGACCCATTACGTGTACGGGCAGTACTTC. Amino acid sequence: CASSPGTHYVYGQYF.

This clonotype came up a few times. This could be a read error, since a much larger clone is one nucleotide away. This chain's CDR3 is CAITPRQEGHGYTF. CDR3 in DNA: TGTGCCATCACCCCACGACAGGAGGGCCATGGCTACACCTTC. The genes are TRBV2 and TRBJ1-2; tentative D call: TRBD1 (6 bases). CDR3 length: 14 amino acids. V was pared by 10 bases and J by 6 bases, with 21 bases between. Looked up from germline, CDR1 is SNHLY and CDR2 is FYNNEI.

This clonotype came up a few times. This sequence joins TRBV7-2 and TRBJ2-3; D not certain. Germline V gene lookup returns CDR1 SGHTA and CDR2 FQGNSA. The CDR3 has 13 residues. The V end lost 5 bases, the J end lost 4 bases, and 10 bases lay between the germline ends. The CDR3 DNA follows: TGTGCCAGCAGCCTAGACGTTGCAGATACGCAGTATTTT. Translating gives CASSLDVADTQYF.

This chain connects TRBV7-3 to TRBJ1-1; D remains unclear. Between the trimmed V and J ends, which lost 7 bases and 3 bases, there was a span of 15 bases. The CDR3 runs 14 residues. CDR1 and CDR2 (germline): SGHTA, FQGTGA. This CDR3 is CASTLREVDTEAFF. CDR3 in DNA: TGTGCCAGCACCCTTCGGGAGGTGGACACTGAAGCTTTCTTT.

The chain uses TRBV19 and TRBJ1-4; perhaps TRBD1 as D (5 bases). Germline V gene sequence: CDR1 LNHDA, CDR2 SQIVND (reference sequence). Deletions cut 5 bases from V and 2 bases from J, with 9 bases between. The CDR3 consists of 14 residues. The CDR3 region is CASSWGTTNEKLFF. The CDR3 nucleotides are TGTGCCAGTAGTTGGGGGACGACTAATGAAAAACTGTTTTTT.

The rearrangement links TRBV15 to TRBJ2-5, with TRBD1 matching 7 bases. Looked up from germline, CDR1 is LNHNV and CDR2 is YYDKDF (reference sequence). CDR3 length: 16 amino acids. V was pared by 0 bases and J by 2 bases, with 6 bases of the junction left unmatched. CDR3: CATSRDRPGQQETQYF. CDR3 in DNA: TGTGCCACCAGCAGAGATCGGCCGGGACAGCAAGAGACCCAGTACTTC.

This clonotype came up a few times. The J gene is TRBJ1-2, the V gene TRBV7-3, with D possibly matching TRBD1 (5 bases). V lost 0 bases to trimming and J lost 0 bases, with 11 bases between them. This CDR3 region has 16 residues. Germline V gene lookup returns CDR1 SGHTA and CDR2 FQGTGA. In nucleotides, the CDR3 is TGTGCCAGCAGCTTAACGGGGGGGATTTCTAACTATGGCTACACCTTC. Its translation is CASSLTGGISNYGYTF. Full variable domain (outside the CDR3, taken from reference TRBV7-3 and TRBJ1-2): GAGVSQTPSNKVTEKGKYVELRCDPISGHTALYWYRQSLGQGPEFLIYFQGTGAADDSGLPNDRFFAVRPEGSVSTLKIQRTERGDSAVYLCASSLTGGISNYGYTFGSGTRLTVV.